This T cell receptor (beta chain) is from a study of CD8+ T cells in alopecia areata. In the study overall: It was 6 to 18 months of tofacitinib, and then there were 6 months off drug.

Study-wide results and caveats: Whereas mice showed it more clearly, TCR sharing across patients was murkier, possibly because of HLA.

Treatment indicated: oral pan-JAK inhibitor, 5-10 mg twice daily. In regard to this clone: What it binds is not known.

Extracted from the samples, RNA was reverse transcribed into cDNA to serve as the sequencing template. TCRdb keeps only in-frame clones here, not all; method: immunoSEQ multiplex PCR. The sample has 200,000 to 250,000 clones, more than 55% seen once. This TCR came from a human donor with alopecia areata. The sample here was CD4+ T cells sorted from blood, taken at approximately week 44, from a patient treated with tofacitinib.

The CDR3 DNA sequence: TGTGCCTCCAAGGTGGACTATGGCTACACCTTC. Its protein is CASKVDYGYTF. The chain links TRBV30 to TRBJ1-2; D gene ambiguous. Germline V CDR1 and CDR2: GTSNPN, SVGIG (reference sequence). V lost 7 bases and J 3 bases, leaving 9 bases between the germline ends. CDR3 length: 11 amino acids.